The sequence of this TCR beta chain was determined in a study of CD8+ T cells in alopecia areata. Study at large: Scoring of treated patients' severity used the percentage of affected scalp area. Overall study findings and caveats: Resident alphabeta T cells of normal skin are also sequenced in scalp samples. Among the top 100, expanded CD8+ clones, as well as scalp clonality, were significantly decreased by tofacitinib.

CDR3 length equals 12 residues. Germline lookup yields CDR1 SQVTM and CDR2 ANQGSEA. This clone was detected only a few times. Its antigen is currently unknown. cDNA reverse transcribed from extracted RNA served as the sequencing template. Assay used: immunoSEQ multiplex PCR; TCRdb lists only in-frame clones, some missing. The profile covers about 270,000 clones, with 60% appearing a single time and 0.75% to 0.95% taken by the ten largest. Treatment defined: oral pan-JAK inhibitor, 5-10 mg twice daily. V gene TRBV29-1 combines with J gene TRBJ1-2; TRBD1 is a possible D gene (6 bases). Sequenced here: CD4+ T cells sorted from blood, sampled between weeks 51 and 54, from a patient treated with tofacitinib. This clonotype originated in a human donor with alopecia areata. The CDR3: CTDRTSNYGYTF. The CDR3 DNA follows: TGCACCGACAGGACCTCTAACTATGGCTACACCTTC.